This T cell receptor beta chain was documented in a study of CXCR3-negative and CXCR3-positive naive CD8 T cells. Findings of the study overall: Post-cryopreservation CXCR3 expression was partly diminished, and the bulk of assays employed fresh PBMCs. Naive cells with CXCR3 showed TRB CDR3s that were more hydrophobic than those in CXCR3-negative naive cells.

For this clonotype: Its cognate antigen is unknown.

CD45RO-CCR7+CD27+CD95- cells counted as naive CD8+ T cells. Looked up from germline, CDR1 is SGHAT and CDR2 is FQDESV (reference sequence). This CDR3 region has 19 residues. TRB cDNA was prepared as libraries by UMI-labeled 5' RACE. For each CDR3 protein, TCRdb gives one entry from its re-call of the 5' RACE reads, without DNA. This sample's clone table lists tens of thousands of distinct CDR3 sequences. The receptor was isolated from a human donor in good health. Some clones in this sample may be carry-over from other donors' samples. Sequenced material: naive CXCR3- CD8+ T cells from blood. Sample subset: CD45RO-CCR7+CD27+CD95- naive CD8+ T cells lacking CXCR3 (TNR3-). This sequence joins TRBV11-1 and TRBJ2-1; as DNA is missing, the TRBD2 call by TCRdb cannot be tested. The CDR3 sequence: CASSLAVLAGEWSYNEQFF.